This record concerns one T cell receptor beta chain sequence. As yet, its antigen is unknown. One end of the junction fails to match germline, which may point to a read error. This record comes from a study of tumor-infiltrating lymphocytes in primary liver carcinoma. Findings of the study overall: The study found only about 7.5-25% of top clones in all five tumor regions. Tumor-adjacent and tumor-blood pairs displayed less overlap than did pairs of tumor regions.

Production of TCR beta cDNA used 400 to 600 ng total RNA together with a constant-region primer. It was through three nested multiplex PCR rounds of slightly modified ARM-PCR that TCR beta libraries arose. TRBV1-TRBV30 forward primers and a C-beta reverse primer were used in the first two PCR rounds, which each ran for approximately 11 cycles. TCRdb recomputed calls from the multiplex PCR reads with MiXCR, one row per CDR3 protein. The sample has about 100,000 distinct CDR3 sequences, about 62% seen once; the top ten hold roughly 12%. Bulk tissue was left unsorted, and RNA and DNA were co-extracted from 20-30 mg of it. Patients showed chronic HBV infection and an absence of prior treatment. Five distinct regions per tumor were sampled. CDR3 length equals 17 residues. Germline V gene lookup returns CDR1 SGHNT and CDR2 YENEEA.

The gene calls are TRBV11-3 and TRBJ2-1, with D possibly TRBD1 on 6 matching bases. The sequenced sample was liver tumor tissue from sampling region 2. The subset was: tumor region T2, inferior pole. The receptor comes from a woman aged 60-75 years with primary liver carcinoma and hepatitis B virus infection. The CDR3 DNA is TGCGCCAGCAGCTCCTTGGGGGCGCGGACCATGGGCAATGAGCAGTTCTTC. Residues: CASSSLGARTMGNEQFF.